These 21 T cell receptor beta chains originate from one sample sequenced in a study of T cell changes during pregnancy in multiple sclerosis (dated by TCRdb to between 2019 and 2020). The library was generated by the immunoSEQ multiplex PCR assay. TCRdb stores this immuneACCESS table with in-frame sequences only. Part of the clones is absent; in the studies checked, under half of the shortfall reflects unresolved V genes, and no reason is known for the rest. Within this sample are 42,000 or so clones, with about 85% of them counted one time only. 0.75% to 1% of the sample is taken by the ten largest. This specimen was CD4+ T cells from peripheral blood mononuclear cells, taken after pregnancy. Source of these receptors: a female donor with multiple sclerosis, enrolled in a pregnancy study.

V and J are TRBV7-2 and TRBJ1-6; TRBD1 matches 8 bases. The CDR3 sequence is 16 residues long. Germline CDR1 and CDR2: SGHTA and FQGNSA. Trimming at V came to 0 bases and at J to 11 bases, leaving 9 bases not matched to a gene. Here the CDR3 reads CASSLAGTGARAPLHF. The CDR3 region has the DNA TGTGCCAGCAGCTTAGCCGGGACAGGCGCTCGGGCACCCCTCCACTTT.

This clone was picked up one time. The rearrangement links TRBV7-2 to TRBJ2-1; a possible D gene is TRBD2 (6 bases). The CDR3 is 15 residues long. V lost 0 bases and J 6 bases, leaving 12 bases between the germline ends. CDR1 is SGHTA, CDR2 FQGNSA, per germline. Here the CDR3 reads CASSLALALGNEQFF. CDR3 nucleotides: TGTGCCAGCAGCTTAGCGCTAGCGTTGGGCAATGAGCAGTTCTTC. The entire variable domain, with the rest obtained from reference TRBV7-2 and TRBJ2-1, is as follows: GAGVSQSPSNKVTEKGKDVELRCDPISGHTALYWYRQSLGQGLEFLIYFQGNSAPDKSGLPSDRFSAERTGGSVSTLTIQRTQQEDSAVYLCASSLALALGNEQFFGPGTRLTVL.

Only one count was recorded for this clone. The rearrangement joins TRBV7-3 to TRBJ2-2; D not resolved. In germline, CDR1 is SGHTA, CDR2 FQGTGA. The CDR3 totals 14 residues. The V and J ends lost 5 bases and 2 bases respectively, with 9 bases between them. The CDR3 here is CASSRNRNTGELFF. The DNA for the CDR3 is TGTGCCAGCAGCAGAAACAGAAACACCGGGGAGCTGTTTTTT. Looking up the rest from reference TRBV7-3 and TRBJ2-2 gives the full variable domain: GAGVSQTPSNKVTEKGKYVELRCDPISGHTALYWYRQSLGQGPEFLIYFQGTGAADDSGLPNDRFFAVRPEGSVSTLKIQRTERGDSAVYLCASSRNRNTGELFFGEGSRLTVL.

The CDR3 DNA reads TGTGCCAGCAGCTTAGGTCTTCGGTCAGGGGGGTCCTACGAGCAGTACTTC. Its protein product is CASSLGLRSGGSYEQYF. The J gene is TRBJ2-7, the V gene TRBV13, with D perhaps matching TRBD1 (7 bases). CDR1 and CDR2 from the germline V gene are PRHDT and FYEKMQ (reference sequence). The CDR3 loop spans 17 amino acids. With 0 bases removed from V and 1 base from J, the gap between germline ends came to 16 bases.

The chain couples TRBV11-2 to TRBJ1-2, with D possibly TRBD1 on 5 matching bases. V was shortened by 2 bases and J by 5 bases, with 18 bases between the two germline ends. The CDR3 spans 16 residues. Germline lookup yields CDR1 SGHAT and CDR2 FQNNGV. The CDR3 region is CASSLQGAVGAYGYTF. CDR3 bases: TGTGCCAGCAGCTTACAAGGGGCAGTTGGGGCTTATGGCTACACCTTC. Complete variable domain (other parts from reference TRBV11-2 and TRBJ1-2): EAGVAQSPRYKIIEKRQSVAFWCNPISGHATLYWYQQILGQGPKLLIQFQNNGVVDDSQLPKDRFSAERLKGVDSTLKIQPAKLEDSAVYLCASSLQGAVGAYGYTFGSGTRLTVV.

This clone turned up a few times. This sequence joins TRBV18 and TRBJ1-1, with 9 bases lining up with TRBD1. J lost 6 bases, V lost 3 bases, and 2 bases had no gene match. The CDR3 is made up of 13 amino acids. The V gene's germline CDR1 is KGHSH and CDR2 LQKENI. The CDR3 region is CASSPDRGAEAFF. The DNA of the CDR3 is TGTGCCAGCTCACCGGACAGGGGTGCTGAAGCTTTCTTT.

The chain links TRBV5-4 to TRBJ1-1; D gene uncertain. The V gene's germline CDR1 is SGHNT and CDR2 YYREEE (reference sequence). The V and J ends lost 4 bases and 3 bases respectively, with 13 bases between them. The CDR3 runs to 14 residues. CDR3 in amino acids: CASSRGSGYTEAFF. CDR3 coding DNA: TGTGCCAGCAGCCGGGGATCGGGGTACACTGAAGCTTTCTTT.

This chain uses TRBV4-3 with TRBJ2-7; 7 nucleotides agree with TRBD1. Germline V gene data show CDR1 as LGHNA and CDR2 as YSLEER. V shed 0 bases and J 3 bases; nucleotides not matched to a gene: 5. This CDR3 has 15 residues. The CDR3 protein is CASSQDLNRGYEQYF. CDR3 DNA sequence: TGCGCCAGCAGCCAAGATCTAAACAGGGGCTACGAGCAGTACTTC.

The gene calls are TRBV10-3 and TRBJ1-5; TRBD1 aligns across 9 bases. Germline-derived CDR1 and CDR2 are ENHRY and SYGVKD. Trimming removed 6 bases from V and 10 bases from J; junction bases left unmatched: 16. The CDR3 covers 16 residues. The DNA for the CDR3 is TGTGCCATCAGCCGGGACAGGGTAGAGGTGGAGGGTCCCCAGCATTTT. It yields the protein CAISRDRVEVEGPQHF.

The CDR3 protein is CAWGDSLNQPQHF. The CDR3 nucleotides are TGTGCCTGGGGTGACAGCCTTAATCAGCCCCAGCATTTT. The chain combines TRBV30 with TRBJ1-5; a weak D match, TRBD1 (5 bases). V gave up 5 bases and J gave up 4 bases, with 12 bases separating them. Per the germline V gene, CDR1 is GTSNPN and CDR2 is SVGIG (reference sequence). The CDR3 has 13 amino acids.

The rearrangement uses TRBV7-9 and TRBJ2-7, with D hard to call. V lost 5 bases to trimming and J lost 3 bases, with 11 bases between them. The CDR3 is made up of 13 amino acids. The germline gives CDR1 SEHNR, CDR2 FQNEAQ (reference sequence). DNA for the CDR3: TGTGCCAGCAGCGATGCCGACATCTACGAGCAGTACTTC. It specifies CASSDADIYEQYF. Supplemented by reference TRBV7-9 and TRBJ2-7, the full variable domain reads DTGVSQNPRHKITKRGQNVTFRCDPISEHNRLYWYRQTLGQGPEFLTYFQNEAQLEKSRLLSDRFSAERPKGSFSTLEIQRTEQGDSAMYLCASSDADIYEQYFGPGTRLTVT.

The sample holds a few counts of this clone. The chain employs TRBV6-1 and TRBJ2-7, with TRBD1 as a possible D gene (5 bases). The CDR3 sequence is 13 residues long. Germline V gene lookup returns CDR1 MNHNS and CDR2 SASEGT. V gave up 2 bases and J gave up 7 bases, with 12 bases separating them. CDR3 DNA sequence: TGTGCCAGCAGTGAAAATAAGGGGTGGGAGCAGTACTTC. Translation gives CASSENKGWEQYF.

CDR3 amino acids: CASSQSGTGRSEKLFF. CDR3 DNA: TGCGCCAGCAGTCAATCAGGGACAGGGAGGAGTGAAAAACTGTTTTTT. The rearrangement uses TRBV23-1 and TRBJ1-4; 9 bases fit TRBD1. TRBV23-1 is an ORF; its function is uncertain. This CDR3 contains 16 residues. The junction had 6 bases not matched to a gene; V was cut back by 0 bases and J by 7 bases.

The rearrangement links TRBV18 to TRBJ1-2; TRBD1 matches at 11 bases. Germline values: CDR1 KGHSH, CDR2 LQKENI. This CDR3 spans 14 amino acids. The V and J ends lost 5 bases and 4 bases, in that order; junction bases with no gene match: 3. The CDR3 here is CASSGQGAIYGYTF. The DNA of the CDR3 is TGTGCCAGCTCAGGACAGGGGGCGATCTATGGCTACACCTTC.

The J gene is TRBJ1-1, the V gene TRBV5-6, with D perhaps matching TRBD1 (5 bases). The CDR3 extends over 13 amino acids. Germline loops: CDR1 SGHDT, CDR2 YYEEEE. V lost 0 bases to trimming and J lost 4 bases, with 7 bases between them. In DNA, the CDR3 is TGTGCCAGCAGCTTGGCCGACAGCACTGAAGCTTTCTTT. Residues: CASSLADSTEAFF.

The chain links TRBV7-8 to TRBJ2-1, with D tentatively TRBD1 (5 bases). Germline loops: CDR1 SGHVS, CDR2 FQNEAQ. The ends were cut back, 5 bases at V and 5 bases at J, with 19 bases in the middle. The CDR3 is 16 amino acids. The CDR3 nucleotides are TGTGCCAGCAGCCAGACCAGGGTATCGTCCCACAATGAGCAGTTCTTC. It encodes CASSQTRVSSHNEQFF.

CDR3 sequence: CASTIIDPGNSPLHF. Written as DNA, the CDR3 is TGTGCCAGCACCATAATCGACCCGGGGAATTCACCCCTCCACTTT. V gene TRBV21-1 combines with J gene TRBJ1-6. TRBV21-1 is classified as a pseudogene. The CDR3 loop spans 15 amino acids.

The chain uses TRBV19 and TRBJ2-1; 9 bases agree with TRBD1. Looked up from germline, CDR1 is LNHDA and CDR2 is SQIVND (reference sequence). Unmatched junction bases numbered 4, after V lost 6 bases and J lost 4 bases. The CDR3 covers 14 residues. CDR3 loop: CASREDRGYNEQFF. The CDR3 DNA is TGTGCCAGTAGAGAGGACAGGGGATACAATGAGCAGTTCTTC. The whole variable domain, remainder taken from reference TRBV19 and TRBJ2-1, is DGGITQSPKYLFRKEGQNVTLSCEQNLNHDAMYWYRQDPGQGLRLIYYSQIVNDFQKGDIAEGYSVSREKKESFPLTVTSAQKNPTAFYLCASREDRGYNEQFFGPGTRLTVL.

This CDR3 reads CASSPLDRGNEKLFF. For the CDR3, the DNA is TGCGCCAGCAGCCCGTTGGACAGGGGTAATGAAAAACTGTTTTTT. The V call is TRBV4-1, the J call TRBJ1-4, with 9 bases matching TRBD1. Germline values: CDR1 MGHRA, CDR2 YSYEKL. The CDR3 is 15 residues long. V trimming: 4 bases; J trimming: 4 bases; junction bases outside the gene matches: 4.

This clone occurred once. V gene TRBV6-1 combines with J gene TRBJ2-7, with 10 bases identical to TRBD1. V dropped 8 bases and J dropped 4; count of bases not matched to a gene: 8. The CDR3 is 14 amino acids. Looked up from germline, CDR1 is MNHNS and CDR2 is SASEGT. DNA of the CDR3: TGTGCCAGCGGGACAGGGGCCCGCTCTTACGAGCAGTACTTC. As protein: CASGTGARSYEQYF.

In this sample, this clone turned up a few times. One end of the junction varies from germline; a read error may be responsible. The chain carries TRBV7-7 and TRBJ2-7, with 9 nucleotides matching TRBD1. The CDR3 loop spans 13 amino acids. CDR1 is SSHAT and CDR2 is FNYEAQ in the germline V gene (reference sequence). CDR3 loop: CASSSDRGGEQYF. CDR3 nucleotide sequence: TGTGCTAGCAGCTCGGACAGGGGCGGCGAGCAGTACTTC.